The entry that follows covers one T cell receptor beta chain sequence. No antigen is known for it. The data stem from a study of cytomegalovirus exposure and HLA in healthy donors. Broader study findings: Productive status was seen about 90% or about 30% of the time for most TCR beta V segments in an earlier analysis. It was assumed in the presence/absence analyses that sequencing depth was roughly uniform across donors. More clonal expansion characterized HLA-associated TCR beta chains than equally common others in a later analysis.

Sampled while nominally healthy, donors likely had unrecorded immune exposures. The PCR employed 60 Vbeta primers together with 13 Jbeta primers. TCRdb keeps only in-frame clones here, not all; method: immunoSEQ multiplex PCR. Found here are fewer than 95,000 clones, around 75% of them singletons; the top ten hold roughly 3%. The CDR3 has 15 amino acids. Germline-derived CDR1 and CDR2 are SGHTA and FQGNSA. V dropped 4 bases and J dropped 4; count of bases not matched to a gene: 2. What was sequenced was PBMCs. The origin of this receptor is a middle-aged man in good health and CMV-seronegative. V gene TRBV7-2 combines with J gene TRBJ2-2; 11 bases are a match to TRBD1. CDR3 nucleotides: TGTGCCAGCAGCTGGGACAGGGGGTCCACCGGGGAGCTGTTTTTT. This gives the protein CASSWDRGSTGELFF.